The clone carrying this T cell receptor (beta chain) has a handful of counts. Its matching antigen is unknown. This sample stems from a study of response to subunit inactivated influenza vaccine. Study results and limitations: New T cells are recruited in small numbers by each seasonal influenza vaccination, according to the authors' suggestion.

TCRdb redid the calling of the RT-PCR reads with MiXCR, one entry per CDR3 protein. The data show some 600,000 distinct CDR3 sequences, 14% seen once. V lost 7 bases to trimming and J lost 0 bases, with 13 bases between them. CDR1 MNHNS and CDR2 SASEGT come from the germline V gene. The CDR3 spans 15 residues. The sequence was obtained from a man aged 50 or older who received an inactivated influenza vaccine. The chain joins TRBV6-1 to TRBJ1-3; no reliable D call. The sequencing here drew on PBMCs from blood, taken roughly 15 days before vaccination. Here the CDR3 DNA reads TGTGCCAGCACCGCCCGTTCGCACTCTGGAAACACCATATATTTT. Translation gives CASTARSHSGNTIYF.